This T cell receptor (beta chain) was retrieved from a study of blood T cell repertoires in COVID-19 (dated by TCRdb to between 2020 and 2021). Concerning the study at large: Collaborator samples came from the United States, Italy and Spain and covered acute and convalescent phases of COVID-19. The repertoires were released in a freely available public database intended as a resource for research on the immune response to SARS-CoV-2. The material from the prospective study consisted of cDNA or gDNA derived from T cells, B-cell-depleted T cells, or PBMCs. Where HLA class I and class II types were available, the types were taken from metadata supplied by the sample provider, not from assay-based typing. Samples came from the ongoing ImmuneRACE study (first 160 participants) plus 1,254 subjects from 6 global collaborators. A de-identified subject ID, COVID-19 status, age in years and sex were almost always included in the sample metadata. Subjects who had been exposed to COVID-19, were actively infected with it, or had recovered from it provided the deeply sampled blood TCRbeta repertoires that made up the dataset. Beyond this particular receptor, the publication reports: How much clinical and demographic metadata was included differed by source and by participant, and the metadata was provided uncurated.

One collaborating source in Seattle enrolled patients during active infection and followed them longitudinally through the course of disease. Each collaborating institution followed its own protocols to collect whole blood in K2EDTA tubes. For TCRbeta analysis, collaborators shipped samples as frozen whole blood, isolated PBMCs, or DNA extracted from either of those sample types. This clone was recorded only once. No cognate antigen has been identified for it. Within one base of it there is no much larger clone, and no base qualities were kept. TCRbeta CDR3 regions were amplified from genomic DNA using the immunoSEQ Assay, a bias-controlled multiplex PCR. The original pipeline was this. Within the assay, amplification of reference gene primers was used to estimate how many nucleated cells each sample contained. To quantify the absolute abundance of each unique TCRbeta CDR3 rearrangement, sequence reads were collapsed and filtered. Productive Simpson clonality was computed per sample as the square root of Simpson's diversity index over productive rearrangements. As stored in TCRdb, this immuneACCESS dataset retains in-frame rearrangements with V and J assigned. A fraction of the clones does not appear; measured against another copy, unresolved V genes explain less than half of the discrepancy, and the remainder lacks a known reason. V and J calls and clone size are copied from that table; D and trimming were computed from the DNA. The sample includes approximately 110,000 clones, with around 90% observed a single time. The top ten clonotypes cover around 2% of the sample.

As encoded in the germline V gene (reference sequence), CDR1 is LGHDT while CDR2 is YNNKEL. Including the terminal cysteine and phenylalanine, the CDR3 comprises 14 residues. The entry retains the CDR3 DNA only, 42 bases that are in frame from base 1. Trimming costs V 5 bases and J 0 bases, and their ends lie 11 bases apart. The rearranged segments are TRBV3-1 (or the pseudogene TRBV3-2) and TRBJ2-7; the D gene is perhaps TRBD2, from 6 matching bases. The sample taken for sequencing was peripheral blood. This TCR was recovered from a man aged 50 to 59 with COVID-19, enrolled during active disease. The CDR3 amino acid sequence is: CASSYGTPSYEQYF. In nucleotide form, the sequence is TGTGCCAGCAGCTACGGGACTCCCTCCTACGAGCAGTACTTC.